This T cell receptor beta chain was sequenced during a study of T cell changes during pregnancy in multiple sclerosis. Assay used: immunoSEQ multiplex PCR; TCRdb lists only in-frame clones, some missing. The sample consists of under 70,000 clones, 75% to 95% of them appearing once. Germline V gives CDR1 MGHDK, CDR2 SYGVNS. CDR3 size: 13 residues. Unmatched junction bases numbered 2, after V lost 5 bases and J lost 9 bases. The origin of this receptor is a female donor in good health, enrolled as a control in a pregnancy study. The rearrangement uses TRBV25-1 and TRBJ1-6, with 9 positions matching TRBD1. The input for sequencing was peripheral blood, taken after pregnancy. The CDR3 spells CASSNRGPSPLHF. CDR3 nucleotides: TGTGCCAGCAGTAACAGGGGGCCTTCACCCCTCCACTTT. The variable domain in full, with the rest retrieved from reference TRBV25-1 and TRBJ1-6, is EADIYQTPRYLVIGTGKKITLECSQTMGHDKMYWYQQDPGMELHLIHYSYGVNSTEKGDLSSESTVSRIRTEHFPLTLESARPSHTSQYLCASSNRGPSPLHFGNGTRLTVT.